This TCR delta chain was sequenced for a study of gamma-delta T cells after stem cell transplantation. In regard to this clone: This likely stems from a read error, as it lies one base from a far larger clone.

The CDR3 consists of 14 residues. Germline lookup yields CDR1 GEAIGNYY and CDR2 EKD. Trimming cost V 3 bases and J 6 bases; bases outside gene matches: 3. With CATT, TCRdb re-called clones from the RT-PCR reads. The data show about 7,800 delta-chain clones, 14% to 15% seen once. This TCR derives from a human donor. It is not recorded whose cells these are; they may come from a transplant donor. Sequencing was carried out using gamma-delta T cells. This chain links TRDV2 with TRDJ2; TRDD3 agrees at 10 bases. CDR3 sequence: CACDAGGYAAQLFF. CDR3 coding DNA: TGTGCCTGTGACGCCGGGGGATACGCAGCACAACTCTTCTTT.